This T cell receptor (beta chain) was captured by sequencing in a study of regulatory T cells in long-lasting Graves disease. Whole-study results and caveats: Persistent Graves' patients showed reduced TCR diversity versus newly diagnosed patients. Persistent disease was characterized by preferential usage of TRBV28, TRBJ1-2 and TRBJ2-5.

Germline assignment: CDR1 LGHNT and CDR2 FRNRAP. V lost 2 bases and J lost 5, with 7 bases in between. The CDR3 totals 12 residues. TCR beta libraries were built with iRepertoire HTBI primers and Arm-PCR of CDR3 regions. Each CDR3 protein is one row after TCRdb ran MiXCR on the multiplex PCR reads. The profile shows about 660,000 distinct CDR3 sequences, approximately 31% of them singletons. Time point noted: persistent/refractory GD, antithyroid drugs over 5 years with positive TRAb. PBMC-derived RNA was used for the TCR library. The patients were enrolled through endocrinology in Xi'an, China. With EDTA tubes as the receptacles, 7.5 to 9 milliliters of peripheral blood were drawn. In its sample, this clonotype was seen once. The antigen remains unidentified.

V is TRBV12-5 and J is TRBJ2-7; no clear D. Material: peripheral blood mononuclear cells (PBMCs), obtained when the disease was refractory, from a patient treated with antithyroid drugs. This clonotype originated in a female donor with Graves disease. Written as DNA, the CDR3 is TGTGCTAGTGGTTTGACCATCAACGAGCAGTACTTC. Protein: CASGLTINEQYF.